Given below is one T cell receptor (beta chain) in context. The clone's antigen remains unknown. Per-base qualities were not stored, and no clone one base away is much larger. This specimen belongs to a study of cytomegalovirus exposure and HLA in healthy donors (dated 2017 in TCRdb). For context, the study as a whole: An earlier analysis of approximately 600 of the donors reported approximately 290 Gb of sequence data and 117 million unique TCR beta sequences from 150 million to 200 million T cells. To predict cytomegalovirus infection status, the study combined high-throughput TCR immunosequencing, statistical association of individual TCRs with disease status, and machine learning. Because of strong linkage in the cohort, four or five DR-DQ haplotypes were treated as single units for association and clustering. To decide whether each TCR beta V gene segment behaved as functional or pseudogenic, an earlier analysis of some 600 of the donors relied on high-throughput TCR beta sequencing. All discovery cohort repertoires had been generated using a single sequencing platform. Across 300 to 500 genotyped donors of the cohort, an average of approximately 220,000 unique TCR beta nucleotide sequences per donor were sequenced, and about a sixth of those sequences were non-productive. A later genetic analysis took genome-wide SNP genotypes for about three fifths of the roughly 670 donors and used that subset as a discovery cohort. Using immunosequencing, the study profiled T cell repertoires from about 650 subjects and related those repertoires to cytomegalovirus serostatus. Approximately 300 gigabases of sequencing data and tens of millions of unique TCR sequences were included in an early release covering roughly 600 HLA-typed donors. Alongside the repertoire data, information on donor age, sex, ethnicity and CMV serostatus was compiled. To study patterns of TCR occurrence, a later analysis re-analyzed previously published TCR beta repertoires from 650 to 750 donors and added high-resolution HLA genotyping. The number of typed donors differed by locus: about 620-640 for A, B, C, DRB1 and DQB1; 500 to 550 for DQA1; some 590 for DPA1; and roughly 470 for DPB1. In the later analysis, no new phenotypic data were used to find candidate immune exposures; instead, reliance was placed on TCR beta sequences and their occurrence across donors. Of the roughly 400 genotyped donors, approximately 80% fell in the genetic ancestry cluster associated with self-reported Caucasian donors. The study aimed to test whether cataloging public T cell receptors could reveal signatures of past pathogen exposure. In addition to the first cohort of approximately 650 subjects, a separate validation cohort of 120 different subjects was used. Both class I and class II loci were covered by HLA typing, at four-digit resolution.

Study-wide findings and limitations: A further reported finding was that TCR beta sequences accurately predicted the HLA-A and HLA-B alleles for most subjects in the first cohort. The presence/absence analyses assumed that sequencing depth was roughly uniform across donors, and that assumption may not be true. This cohort had only TCR beta chains sequenced, and the lack of alpha or paired-chain data limited which features could be detected. Because some donors lacked HLA typing at each locus, the association tests relied only on the typed subset. The study listed 164 TCR beta chains as associated with cytomegalovirus. In a later analysis, TCR association rates were found to vary across HLA loci, with the most associated TCRs seen for DRB1 alleles and the fewest for HLA-C alleles. Broadly in line with IMGT annotations, most TCR beta V segments showed up in productive rearrangements about 90% or about 30% of the time in an earlier analysis of under 700 of the donors. Strong co-occurrence of HLA alleles, especially DR and DQ, made assigning TCR associations to individual alleles difficult. In vitro tests confirmed that three of the cytomegalovirus-associated TCR beta chains recognize cytomegalovirus antigens. In a later genetic analysis, a missense DCLRE1C variant was associated with V-gene and J-gene trimming of TCR beta chains, and the association was replicated in an independent cohort. The authors suggested that the approach could potentially be generalized to other disease states and immunological phenotypes. Because the 87-base-pair reads could not distinguish some IMGT-functional V segments, including TRBV6-2 and TRBV6-3, those segments were excluded. Because counts were too low, about 18 rarely observed V segments, including chromosome 9 orphons, were left out of the earlier analysis of approximately 500 of the donors. Immune exposure information for the cohort was limited to CMV serostatus. According to a later analysis, parvovirus B19, influenza, CMV and Epstein-Barr virus appeared linked to several top co-occurrence clusters. In a later genetic analysis, fewer N-insertions in productive TCRs were reported among donors in an Asian-associated ancestry cluster than the roughly 700-donor mean. Correlated functional status among segregating V segments might reflect linkage disequilibrium, but an unknown experimental factor could not be ruled out. A cluster of highly shared sequence variants was judged likely to be a technical artifact of the sequencing pipeline. In a later analysis, about 17,000 TCR beta sequences were associated with specific HLA alleles at a false discovery rate of 0.05. Compared with equally common non-associated chains, HLA-associated TCR beta chains in a later analysis were more clonally expanded and had lower generation probabilities. Most TCR sequences were observed very rarely across donors, whereas some public TCRs were present in many individuals. According to a later analysis, most CMV-associated TCR beta chains appeared to be HLA-restricted, and the HLA associations seemed to be driven largely by CMV exposure. The classifier was reported to diagnose cytomegalovirus status with high specificity and sensitivity in both the original and validation cohorts.

The junction shows trimming of 1 base on V and 3 bases on J, plus 10 bases between the germline ends. Reading the germline V gene (reference sequence) gives CDR1 SGHKS and CDR2 YYEKEE. The CDR3 starts with the cysteine, ends with the phenylalanine, and has 14 residues. The sequence is cut down to CDR3 DNA, 42 bases in frame from base 1. Library construction relied on the immunoSEQ multiplex PCR assay. For the multiplex PCR, a mixture combining 60 forward primers for TCR Vbeta segments and 13 reverse primers for TCR Jbeta segments was used. The CDR3 region of rearranged TCR beta genes was amplified from genomic DNA with a multiplex PCR assay. Amplified TCR beta libraries were sequenced as 87-base-pair reads on the Illumina HiSeq System. In the original analysis: A later analysis counted around 72 million unique TCR beta chains across the 666 repertoires, and some 11 million of these chains were shared by at least two donors. Raw reads were error-corrected and collapsed into unique sequences with a nearest-neighbor algorithm that merged closely related sequences to remove PCR and sequencing errors. To assign V, D and J gene segments, CDR3 sequences were aligned to IMGT reference sequences. For a sequence to be retained, a match of at least six nucleotides to both a V gene segment and a J gene segment was required. A rearrangement was called productive if the CDR3 had no stop codons and remained in frame with V and J, and every other rearrangement was called non-productive. Following IMGT convention, CDR3 was defined as the stretch from the second conserved V-encoded cysteine up to the conserved J-encoded phenylalanine. The earlier analysis of some 550 of the donors excluded any sequence lacking an unambiguous match to a single V gene segment. An earlier analysis of some 500 of the donors classified V segments as functional when productive rearrangements were above 56.7% and as segregating when the standard deviation between donors was above 5%. To diagnose cytomegalovirus status from the catalog of TCR beta chain sequences, a statistical classification framework was built. In a later analysis, TCR nucleotide sequences were compared against IMGT/GENE-DB human TR gene sequences so that V and J genes could be assigned. Using the TCRdist pipeline, a later analysis assigned CDR3 sequences along with most-parsimonious VDJ recombination scenarios. In a later analysis, each TCR beta chain was defined by its CDR3 amino acid sequence together with its V-gene family, and reads without a unique V-gene family were excluded. As a way to deal with suspected cross-contamination and a sequencing artifact, a later analysis dropped hundreds of nucleotide sequences that were highly shared and had low generation probability. For each public chain, a later analysis derived a clonal expansion index from normalized ranks of inferred template counts within each repertoire. In a later analysis, generation probabilities were computed with a VDJ recombination model fitted to out-of-frame rearrangements, and the resulting probabilities were checked against IGoR. Hypergeometric tests were used in a later analysis to score TCR-TCR, TCR-HLA and TCR-CMV co-occurrence, with a repertoire-size bias correction applied to the TCR pairs. To estimate false discovery rates, a later analysis permuted the HLA or CMV assignments 20 times. In a later analysis, co-occurring TCRs were grouped using DBSCAN, with TCRdist sequence similarity added in when clustering inside HLA-allele-positive subsets. For co-occurrence clustering, repertoires with fewer than 30,000 or more than 120,000 public chains were excluded, along with four or five repertoires with anomalous nucleotide sharing. Held by TCRdb, this immuneACCESS table contains in-frame sequences only and omits some clones. Under half of the omission traces to an unresolved V gene where checked; the cause of the rest is unknown. The DNA gave D and trimming, while V, J and clone size come from that table. The sample profile shows about 160,000 clones; less than 80% of them were found once. In total, the top ten clones hold approximately 2.3% of the sample.

In total, 500 to 700 healthy bone marrow donors made up the cohort. At the time of sampling, all cohort members were nominally healthy, though unrecorded immune exposures were likely present. The donor tested CMV seronegative and was one of the 352 seronegative cohort members. Every donor gave a peripheral blood sample, and the peripheral blood mononuclear cells from that sample were used for TCR beta sequencing. Genomic DNA extraction from the blood cell samples was performed with the Qiagen DNeasy Blood Extraction Kit. The chain was built from TRBV5-5 and TRBJ2-5; TRBD2 is perhaps the D gene, given 5 matching bases. This clonotype was sampled from a middle-aged man in good health and CMV-seronegative. The sample was PBMCs. In nucleotide form, the sequence is TGTGCCAGCAGCTTGCGAGGGAGAGAAGAGACCCAGTACTTC. Its translation is CASSLRGREETQYF.